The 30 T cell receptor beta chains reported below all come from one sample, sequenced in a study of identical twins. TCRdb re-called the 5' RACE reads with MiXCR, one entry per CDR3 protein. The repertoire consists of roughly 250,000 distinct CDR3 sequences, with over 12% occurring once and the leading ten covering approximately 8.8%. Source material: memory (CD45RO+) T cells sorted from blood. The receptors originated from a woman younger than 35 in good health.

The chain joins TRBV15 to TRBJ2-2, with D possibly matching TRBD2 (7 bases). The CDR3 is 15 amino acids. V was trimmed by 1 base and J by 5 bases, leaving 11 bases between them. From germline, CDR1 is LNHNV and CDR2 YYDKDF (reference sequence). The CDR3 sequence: CATSRAGEGTGELFF. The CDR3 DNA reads TGTGCCACCAGCAGAGCAGGGGAGGGAACCGGGGAGCTGTTTTTT.

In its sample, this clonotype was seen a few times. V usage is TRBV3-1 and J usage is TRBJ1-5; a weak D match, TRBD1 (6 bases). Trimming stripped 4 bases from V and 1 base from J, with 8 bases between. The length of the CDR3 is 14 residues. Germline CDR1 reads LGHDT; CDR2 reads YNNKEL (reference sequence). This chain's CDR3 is CASSRGTSNQPQHF. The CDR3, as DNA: TGTGCCAGCAGCCGGGGGACAAGCAATCAGCCCCAGCATTTT.

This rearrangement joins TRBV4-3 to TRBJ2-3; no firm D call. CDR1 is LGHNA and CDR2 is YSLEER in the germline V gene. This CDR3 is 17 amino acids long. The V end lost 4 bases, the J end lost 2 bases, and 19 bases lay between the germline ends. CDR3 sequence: CASSPRPRVGFTDTQYF. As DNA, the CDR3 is TGCGCCAGCAGCCCCCGCCCTCGGGTCGGCTTCACAGATACGCAGTATTTT.

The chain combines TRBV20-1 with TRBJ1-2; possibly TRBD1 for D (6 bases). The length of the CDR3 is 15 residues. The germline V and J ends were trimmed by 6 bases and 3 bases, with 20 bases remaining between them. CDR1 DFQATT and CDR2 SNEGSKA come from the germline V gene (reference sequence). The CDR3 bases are TGCAGTGCAAACGTCAGGACAGCGTACTACTATGGCTACACCTTC. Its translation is CSANVRTAYYYGYTF.

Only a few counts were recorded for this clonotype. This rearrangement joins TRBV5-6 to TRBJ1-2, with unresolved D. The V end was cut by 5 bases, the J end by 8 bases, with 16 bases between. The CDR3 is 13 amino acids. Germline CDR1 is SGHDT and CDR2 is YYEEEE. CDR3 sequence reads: CASSSWGLRGYTF. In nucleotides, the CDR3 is TGTGCCAGCAGTTCGTGGGGTCTCCGGGGCTACACCTTC.

CDR3 loop: CASSASRAQFF. The CDR3 region has the DNA TGTGCCAGCAGTGCGTCTCGTGCGCAGTTCTTC. The chain recombines TRBV25-1 with TRBJ2-1; D is undetermined. This CDR3 has 11 amino acids. The germline gives CDR1 MGHDK, CDR2 SYGVNS. Trimming stripped 4 bases from V and 12 bases from J, with 10 bases between.

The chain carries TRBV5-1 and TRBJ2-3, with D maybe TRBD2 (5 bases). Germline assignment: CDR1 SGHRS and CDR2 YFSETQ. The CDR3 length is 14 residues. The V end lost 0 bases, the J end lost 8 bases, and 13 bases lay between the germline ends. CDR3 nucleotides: TGCGCCAGCAGCTTGGAACTAGTTGGATCTACGCAGTATTTT. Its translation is CASSLELVGSTQYF. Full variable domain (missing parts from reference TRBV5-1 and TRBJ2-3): KAGVTQTPRYLIKTRGQQVTLSCSPISGHRSVSWYQQTPGQGLQFLFEYFSETQRNKGNFPGRFSGRQFSNSRSEMNVSTLELGDSALYLCASSLELVGSTQYFGPGTRLTVL.

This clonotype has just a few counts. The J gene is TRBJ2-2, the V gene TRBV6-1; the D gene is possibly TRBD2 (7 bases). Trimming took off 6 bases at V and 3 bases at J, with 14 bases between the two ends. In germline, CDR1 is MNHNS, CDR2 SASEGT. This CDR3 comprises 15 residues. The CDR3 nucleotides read TGTGCCAGCAGACCCCCGGGGGGCCACACCGGGGAGCTGTTTTTT. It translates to CASRPPGGHTGELFF.

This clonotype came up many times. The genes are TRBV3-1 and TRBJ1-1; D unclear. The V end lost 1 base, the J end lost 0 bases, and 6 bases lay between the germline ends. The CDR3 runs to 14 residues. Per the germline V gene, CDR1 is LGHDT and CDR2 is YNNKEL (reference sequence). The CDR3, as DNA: TGTGCCAGCAGCCAAGGCATACTGAACACTGAAGCTTTCTTT. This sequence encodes CASSQGILNTEAFF.

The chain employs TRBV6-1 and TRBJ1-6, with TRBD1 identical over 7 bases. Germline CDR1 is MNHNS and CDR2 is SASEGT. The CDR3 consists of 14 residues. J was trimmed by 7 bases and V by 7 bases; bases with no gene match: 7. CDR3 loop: CASTLQGRNSPLHF. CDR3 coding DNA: TGTGCCAGCACATTACAGGGGCGAAATTCACCCCTCCACTTT.

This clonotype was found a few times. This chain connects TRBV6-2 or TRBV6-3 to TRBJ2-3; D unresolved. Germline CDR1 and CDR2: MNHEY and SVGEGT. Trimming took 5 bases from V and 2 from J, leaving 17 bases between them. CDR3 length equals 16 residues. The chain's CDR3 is CASSTTWGINTDTQYF. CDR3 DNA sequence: TGTGCCAGCAGTACCACGTGGGGAATTAACACAGATACGCAGTATTTT.

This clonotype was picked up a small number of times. CDR3 coding DNA: TGTGCCAGCAGCTTAGTTACGGAGAACTATGGCTACACCTTC. Its translation: CASSLVTENYGYTF. The V gene is TRBV11-2, the J gene TRBJ1-2; no clear D. The ends were cut back, 1 base at V and 2 bases at J, with 8 bases in the middle. CDR1 SGHAT and CDR2 FQNNGV come from the germline V gene. The CDR3 has 14 residues.

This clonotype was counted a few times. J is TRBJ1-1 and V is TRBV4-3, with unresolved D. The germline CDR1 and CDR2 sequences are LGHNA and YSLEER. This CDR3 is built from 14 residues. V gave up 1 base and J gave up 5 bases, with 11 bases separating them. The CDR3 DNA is TGCGCCAGCAGCCAAGGATGGCGGGGAACTGAAGCTTTCTTT. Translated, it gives CASSQGWRGTEAFF.

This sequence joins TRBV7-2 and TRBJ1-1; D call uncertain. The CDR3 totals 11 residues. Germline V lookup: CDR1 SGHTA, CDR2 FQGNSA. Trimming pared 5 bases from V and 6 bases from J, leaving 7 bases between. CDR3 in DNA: TGTGCCAGCAGCCCCCACGCTGAAGCTTTCTTT. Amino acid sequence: CASSPHAEAFF.

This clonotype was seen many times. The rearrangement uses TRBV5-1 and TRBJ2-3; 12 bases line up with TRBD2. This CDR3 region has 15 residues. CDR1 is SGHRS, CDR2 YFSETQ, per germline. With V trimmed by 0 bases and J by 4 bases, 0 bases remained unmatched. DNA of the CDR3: TGCGCCAGCAGCTTGGGACTAGCGGGAGCAGATACGCAGTATTTT. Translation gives CASSLGLAGADTQYF. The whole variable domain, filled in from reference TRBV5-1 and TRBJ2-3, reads KAGVTQTPRYLIKTRGQQVTLSCSPISGHRSVSWYQQTPGQGLQFLFEYFSETQRNKGNFPGRFSGRQFSNSRSEMNVSTLELGDSALYLCASSLGLAGADTQYFGPGTRLTVL.

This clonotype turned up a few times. This CDR3 is CASSKGDQETQYF. As DNA, the CDR3 is TGTGCCAGCAGTAAGGGAGACCAAGAGACCCAGTACTTC. The chain links TRBV27 to TRBJ2-5; tentatively, D is TRBD2 (5 bases). V lost 5 bases and J lost 0, with 7 bases in between. This CDR3 spans 13 amino acids. Germline V gene lookup returns CDR1 MNHEY and CDR2 SMNVEV (reference sequence).

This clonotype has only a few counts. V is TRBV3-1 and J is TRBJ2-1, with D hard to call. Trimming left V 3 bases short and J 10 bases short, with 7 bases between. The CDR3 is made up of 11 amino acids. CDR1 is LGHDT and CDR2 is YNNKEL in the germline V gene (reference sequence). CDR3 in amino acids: CASSQSAEQFF. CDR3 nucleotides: TGTGCCAGCAGCCAGTCCGCCGAGCAGTTCTTC.

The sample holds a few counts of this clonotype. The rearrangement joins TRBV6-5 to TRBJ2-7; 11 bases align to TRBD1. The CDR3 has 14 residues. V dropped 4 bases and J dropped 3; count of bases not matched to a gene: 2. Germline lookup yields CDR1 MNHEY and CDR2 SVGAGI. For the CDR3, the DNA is TGTGCCAGCAGTTGGGGACAGGGGGTCTACGAGCAGTACTTC. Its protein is CASSWGQGVYEQYF.

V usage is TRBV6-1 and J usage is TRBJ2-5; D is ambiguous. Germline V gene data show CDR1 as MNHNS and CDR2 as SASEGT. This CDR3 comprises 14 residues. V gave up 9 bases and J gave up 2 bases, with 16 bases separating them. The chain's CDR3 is CARSPVTRQETQYF. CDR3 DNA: TGTGCCAGAAGTCCTGTGACCAGACAAGAGACCCAGTACTTC.

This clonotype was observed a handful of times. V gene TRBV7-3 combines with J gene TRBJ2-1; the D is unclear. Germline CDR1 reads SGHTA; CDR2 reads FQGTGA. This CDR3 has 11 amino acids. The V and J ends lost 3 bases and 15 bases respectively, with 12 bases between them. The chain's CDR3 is CASSLNGPLFF. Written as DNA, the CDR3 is TGTGCCAGCAGCTTGAACGGACCCCTGTTCTTC.

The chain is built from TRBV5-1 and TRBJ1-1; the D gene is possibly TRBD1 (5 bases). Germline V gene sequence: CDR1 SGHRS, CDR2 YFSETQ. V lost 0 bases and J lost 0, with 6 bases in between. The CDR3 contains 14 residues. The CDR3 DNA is TGCGCCAGCAGCTTGGAGGGACTGAACACTGAAGCTTTCTTT. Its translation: CASSLEGLNTEAFF.

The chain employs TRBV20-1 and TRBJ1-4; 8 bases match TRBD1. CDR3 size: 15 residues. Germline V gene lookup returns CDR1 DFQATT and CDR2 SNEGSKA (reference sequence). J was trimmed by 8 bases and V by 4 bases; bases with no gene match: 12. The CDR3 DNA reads TGCAGTGCTACCACAAGCGGACAGGGTAGGGAAAAACTGTTTTTT. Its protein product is CSATTSGQGREKLFF.

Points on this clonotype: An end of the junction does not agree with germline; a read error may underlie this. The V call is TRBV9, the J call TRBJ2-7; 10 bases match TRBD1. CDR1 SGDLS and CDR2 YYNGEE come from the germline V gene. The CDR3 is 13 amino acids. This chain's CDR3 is CASSARDGTGANF. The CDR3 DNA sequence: TGTGCCAGCAGCGCCAGGGATGGGACAGGGGCGAACTTC.

The CDR3 coding sequence is TGTGCCAGCAGTCCGGCTAGCCCCCCTGGCAATGAGCAGTTCTTC. Translation gives CASSPASPPGNEQFF. The chain uses TRBV27 and TRBJ2-1, with D possibly being TRBD2 (5 bases). This CDR3 contains 15 residues. The germline V gene encodes CDR1 MNHEY and CDR2 SMNVEV (reference sequence). The V gene lost 5 bases and the J gene lost 6 bases, with 17 bases spanning the gap.

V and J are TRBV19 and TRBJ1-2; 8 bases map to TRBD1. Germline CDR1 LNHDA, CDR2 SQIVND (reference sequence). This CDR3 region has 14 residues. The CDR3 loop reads CAVDQGQGDYGYTF. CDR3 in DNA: TGTGCGGTTGACCAAGGACAGGGTGACTATGGCTACACCTTC.

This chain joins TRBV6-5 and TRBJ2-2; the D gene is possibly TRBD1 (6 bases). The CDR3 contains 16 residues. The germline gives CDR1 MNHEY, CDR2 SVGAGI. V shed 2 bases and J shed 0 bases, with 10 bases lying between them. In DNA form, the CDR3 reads TGTGCCAGCAGTTACCAGACAGGCGCGAACACCGGGGAGCTGTTTTTT. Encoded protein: CASSYQTGANTGELFF.

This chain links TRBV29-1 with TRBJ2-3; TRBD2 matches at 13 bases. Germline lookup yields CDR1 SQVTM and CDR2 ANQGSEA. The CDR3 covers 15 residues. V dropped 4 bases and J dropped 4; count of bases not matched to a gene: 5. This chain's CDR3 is CSVGGLAGRADTQYF. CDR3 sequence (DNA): TGCAGCGTTGGGGGACTAGCGGGACGGGCAGATACGCAGTATTTT.

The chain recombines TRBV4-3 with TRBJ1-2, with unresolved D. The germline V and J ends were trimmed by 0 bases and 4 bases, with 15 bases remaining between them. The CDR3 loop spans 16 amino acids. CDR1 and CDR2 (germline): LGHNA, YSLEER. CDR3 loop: CASSQETGSSRYGYTF. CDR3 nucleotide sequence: TGCGCCAGCAGCCAAGAAACGGGTTCTTCCCGCTATGGCTACACCTTC.

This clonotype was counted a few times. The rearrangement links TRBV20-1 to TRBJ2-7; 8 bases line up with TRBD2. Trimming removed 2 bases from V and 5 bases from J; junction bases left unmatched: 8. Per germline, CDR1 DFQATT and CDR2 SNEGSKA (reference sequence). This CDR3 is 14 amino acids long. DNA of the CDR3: TGCAGTGCTAGACGGGGGGGGGCAAACAACGAGCAGTACTTC. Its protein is CSARRGGANNEQYF.

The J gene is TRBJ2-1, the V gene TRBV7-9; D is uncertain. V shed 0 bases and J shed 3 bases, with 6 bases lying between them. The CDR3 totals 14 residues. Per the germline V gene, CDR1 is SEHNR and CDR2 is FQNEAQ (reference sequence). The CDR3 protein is CASSLALDYNEQFF. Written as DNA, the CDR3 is TGTGCCAGCAGCTTAGCCCTTGACTACAATGAGCAGTTCTTC.